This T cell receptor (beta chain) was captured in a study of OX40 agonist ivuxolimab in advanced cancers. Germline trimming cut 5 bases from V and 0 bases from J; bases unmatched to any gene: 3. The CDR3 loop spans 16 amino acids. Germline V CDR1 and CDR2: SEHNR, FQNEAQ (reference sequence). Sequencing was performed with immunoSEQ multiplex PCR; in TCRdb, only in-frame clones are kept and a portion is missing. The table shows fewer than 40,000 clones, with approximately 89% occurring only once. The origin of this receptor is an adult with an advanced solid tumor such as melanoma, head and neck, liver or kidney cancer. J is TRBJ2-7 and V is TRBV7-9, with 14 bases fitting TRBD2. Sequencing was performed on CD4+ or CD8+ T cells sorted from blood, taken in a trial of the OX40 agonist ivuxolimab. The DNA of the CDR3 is TGTGCCAGCAGCCGGGGACTAGCGGGGGACTCCTACGAGCAGTACTTC. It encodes CASSRGLAGDSYEQYF.